A selection of T cell receptor beta chains follows, all from one sample in a study of T and B cells in COVID-19 patients. TCRdb reanalysed the multiplex PCR reads using MiXCR and keeps one entry per CDR3 protein. The sample includes about 2,500 distinct CDR3 sequences, around 27% seen only once; the top ten take 70% to 80%. The specimen sequenced was blood. The receptors were gathered from a human donor with active COVID-19. The CDR3 runs from the conserved cysteine through the conserved F or W. The order of the fields is CDR3 protein, CDR3 DNA, CDR3 length, V gene, D gene, J gene, clone size. A D gene is named only where the DNA matches it firmly. Rows may omit the clone size; those that give it use once, few, many or a size class.

CDR3aa: CAWGPGAETQYF; CDR3nt: TGTGCCTGGGGACCGGGGGCCGAGACCCAGTACTTC; len: 12; v_gene: TRBV30; d_gene: .; j_gene: TRBJ2-5; abundance: medium-sized
CDR3aa: CASSLSGTGGTGELFF; CDR3nt: TGTGCCAGCAGTTTATCCGGGACAGGGGGCACCGGGGAGCTGTTTTTT; len: 16; v_gene: TRBV28; d_gene: TRBD1; j_gene: TRBJ2-2; abundance: .
CDR3aa: CSAMGLAGVLNNEQFF; CDR3nt: TGCAGTGCTATGGGACTAGCGGGAGTATTAAACAATGAGCAGTTCTTC; len: 16; v_gene: TRBV20-1; d_gene: TRBD2; j_gene: TRBJ2-1; abundance: .
CDR3aa: CASTGTSGYNEQFF; CDR3nt: TGTGCCAGCACCGGGACTAGCGGGTACAATGAGCAGTTCTTC; len: 14; v_gene: TRBV19; d_gene: TRBD2; j_gene: TRBJ2-1; abundance: medium-sized
CDR3aa: CSQYGSGTFSYEQYF; CDR3nt: TGCAGTCAGTACGGCTCAGGAACATTCTCCTACGAGCAGTACTTC; len: 15; v_gene: TRBV29-1; d_gene: .; j_gene: TRBJ2-7; abundance: .
CDR3aa: CASSPVGGSGANVLTF; CDR3nt: TGCGCCAGCAGCCCAGTGGGGGGATCAGGGGCCAACGTCCTGACTTTC; len: 16; v_gene: TRBV4-3; d_gene: .; j_gene: TRBJ2-6; abundance: few
CDR3aa: CASKTVVSEKLFF; CDR3nt: TGTGCCAGTAAGACAGTAGTTTCCGAAAAACTGTTTTTT; len: 13; v_gene: TRBV19; d_gene: .; j_gene: TRBJ1-4; abundance: .
CDR3aa: CASSPTSTSGELFF; CDR3nt: TGTGCCAGCAGTCCGACTAGTACGAGCGGGGAGCTGTTTTTT; len: 14; v_gene: TRBV27; d_gene: .; j_gene: TRBJ2-2; abundance: .
CDR3aa: CAIRGTAQNTEAFF; CDR3nt: TGTGCCATCAGGGGGACCGCCCAGAACACTGAAGCTTTCTTT; len: 14; v_gene: TRBV6-5; d_gene: TRBD1; j_gene: TRBJ1-1; abundance: once
CDR3aa: CASNRQGRTDTQYF; CDR3nt: TGTGCCAGTAACCGACAGGGCCGCACAGATACGCAGTATTTT; len: 14; v_gene: TRBV19; d_gene: TRBD1; j_gene: TRBJ2-3; abundance: .
CDR3aa: CASTSGSKNGANVLTF; CDR3nt: TGTGCCAGCACTAGCGGGAGTAAAAATGGGGCCAACGTCCTGACTTTC; len: 16; v_gene: TRBV28; d_gene: TRBD2; j_gene: TRBJ2-6; abundance: .
CDR3aa: CSAREEGGSYNEQFF; CDR3nt: TGCAGTGCTAGAGAGGAGGGGGGCTCCTACAATGAGCAGTTCTTC; len: 15; v_gene: TRBV20-1; d_gene: .; j_gene: TRBJ2-1; abundance: .
CDR3aa: CASSYAGRAETQYF; CDR3nt: TGTGCCAGCAGTTACGCCGGGCGGGCGGAGACCCAGTACTTC; len: 14; v_gene: TRBV6-5; d_gene: .; j_gene: TRBJ2-5; abundance: .
CDR3aa: CASSPQGSNEKLFF; CDR3nt: TGTGCCAGCTCACCTCAAGGATCTAATGAAAAACTGTTTTTT; len: 14; v_gene: TRBV18; d_gene: .; j_gene: TRBJ1-4; abundance: few
CDR3aa: CASSGWGGGDTQYF; CDR3nt: TGTGCCAGCAGCGGATGGGGGGGCGGTGATACGCAGTATTTT; len: 14; v_gene: TRBV7-2; d_gene: .; j_gene: TRBJ2-3; abundance: once
CDR3aa: CASSLNAMGYNEQFF; CDR3nt: TGTGCCAGCAGCTTAAATGCCATGGGTTACAATGAGCAGTTCTTC; len: 15; v_gene: TRBV5-6; d_gene: .; j_gene: TRBJ2-1; abundance: many
CDR3aa: CASSYSMTGNEKLFF; CDR3nt: TGTGCCAGCAGTTACTCGATGACGGGTAATGAAAAACTGTTTTTT; len: 15; v_gene: TRBV6-5; d_gene: .; j_gene: TRBJ1-4; abundance: many
CDR3aa: CASSGASYNSPLHF; CDR3nt: TGTGCCAGTTCGGGGGCCTCCTATAATTCACCCCTCCACTTT; len: 14; v_gene: TRBV19; d_gene: .; j_gene: TRBJ1-6; abundance: medium-sized
CDR3aa: CSVVSGSRVTQYF; CDR3nt: TGCAGCGTTGTTAGCGGGAGTCGGGTTACGCAGTATTTT; len: 13; v_gene: TRBV29-1; d_gene: TRBD2; j_gene: TRBJ2-3; abundance: .
CDR3aa: CASRGGQGYQYF; CDR3nt: TGTGCCAGCAGGGGGGGACAGGGTTATCAGTACTTC; len: 12; v_gene: TRBV12-3/TRBV12-4; d_gene: TRBD1; j_gene: TRBJ2-7; abundance: few
CDR3aa: CSARVGGAGTEAFF; CDR3nt: TGCAGTGCTAGAGTAGGTGGGGCAGGCACTGAAGCTTTCTTT; len: 14; v_gene: TRBV20-1; d_gene: .; j_gene: TRBJ1-1; abundance: .
CDR3aa: CAWSGDRVGEKLFF; CDR3nt: TGTGCCTGGAGTGGTGACAGGGTTGGCGAAAAACTGTTTTTT; len: 14; v_gene: TRBV30; d_gene: TRBD1; j_gene: TRBJ1-4; abundance: few
CDR3aa: CASSPKSGSGTDTQYF; CDR3nt: TGTGCCAGCAGCCCAAAGAGCGGGAGTGGAACAGATACGCAGTATTTT; len: 16; v_gene: TRBV5-4; d_gene: TRBD2; j_gene: TRBJ2-3; abundance: few
CDR3aa: CASSTPDRWNTEAFF; CDR3nt: TGTGCCAGCAGTACACCGGACAGGTGGAACACTGAAGCTTTCTTT; len: 15; v_gene: TRBV12-3/TRBV12-4; d_gene: TRBD1; j_gene: TRBJ1-1; abundance: few
CDR3aa: CASSYSTVRANYGYTF; CDR3nt: TGTGCCAGCAGTTACTCGACCGTGCGAGCTAACTATGGCTACACCTTC; len: 16; v_gene: TRBV6-5; d_gene: .; j_gene: TRBJ1-2; abundance: few
CDR3aa: CASSFRGTSGEQFF; CDR3nt: TGTGCCAGCAGCTTCCGGGGGACCTCAGGGGAGCAGTTCTTC; len: 14; v_gene: TRBV13; d_gene: .; j_gene: TRBJ2-1; abundance: medium-sized
CDR3aa: CASSQRDRGEAEAFF; CDR3nt: TGTGCCAGCAGCCAGCGCGACAGGGGTGAGGCTGAAGCTTTCTTT; len: 15; v_gene: TRBV9; d_gene: TRBD1; j_gene: TRBJ1-1; abundance: .
CDR3aa: CSARDPRLSGTYEQYF; CDR3nt: TGCAGTGCTAGAGATCCTAGGTTAAGTGGAACCTACGAGCAGTACTTC; len: 16; v_gene: TRBV20-1; d_gene: .; j_gene: TRBJ2-7; abundance: .
CDR3aa: CSARDPSGNLNEQFF; CDR3nt: TGCAGTGCTAGAGATCCTAGCGGGAACCTCAATGAGCAGTTCTTC; len: 15; v_gene: TRBV20-1; d_gene: TRBD2; j_gene: TRBJ2-1; abundance: once
CDR3aa: CASSLGPMNSPLHF; CDR3nt: TGTGCCAGCAGTTTGGGACCGATGAATTCACCCCTCCACTTT; len: 14; v_gene: TRBV12-3/TRBV12-4; d_gene: .; j_gene: TRBJ1-6; abundance: .
CDR3aa: CASSSLAGGYNEQFF; CDR3nt: TGTGCCAGCAGCTCACTAGCGGGAGGATACAATGAGCAGTTCTTC; len: 15; v_gene: TRBV5-4; d_gene: TRBD2; j_gene: TRBJ2-1; abundance: .
CDR3aa: CASSSGQGGKLFF; CDR3nt: TGTGCCAGCAGCTCAGGACAGGGCGGAAAACTGTTTTTT; len: 13; v_gene: TRBV5-4; d_gene: TRBD1; j_gene: TRBJ1-4; abundance: .
CDR3aa: CASSVVQDTQYF; CDR3nt: TGTGCCAGCAGTGTGGTCCAAGATACGCAGTATTTT; len: 12; v_gene: TRBV6-1; d_gene: .; j_gene: TRBJ2-3; abundance: many
CDR3aa: CSAWGQGRNTIYF; CDR3nt: TGCAGTGCCTGGGGGCAGGGAAGAAACACCATATATTTT; len: 13; v_gene: TRBV20-1; d_gene: .; j_gene: TRBJ1-3; abundance: few
CDR3aa: CASSYGSYNSPLHF; CDR3nt: TGTGCCAGCAGTTACGGTTCCTATAATTCACCCCTCCACTTT; len: 14; v_gene: TRBV6-5; d_gene: .; j_gene: TRBJ1-6; abundance: medium-sized
CDR3aa: CASRHSPGASYEQYF; CDR3nt: TGTGCCAGCAGACATTCGCCGGGAGCGTCCTACGAGCAGTACTTC; len: 15; v_gene: TRBV5-5; d_gene: .; j_gene: TRBJ2-7; abundance: many
CDR3aa: CASSYSGQGDSPLHF; CDR3nt: TGTGCCAGCAGTTACTCGGGACAGGGCGACTCACCCCTCCACTTT; len: 15; v_gene: TRBV6-5; d_gene: TRBD1; j_gene: TRBJ1-6; abundance: many
CDR3aa: CASSLGSTEAFF; CDR3nt: TGTGCCAGCAGCTTGGGAAGCACTGAAGCTTTCTTT; len: 12; v_gene: TRBV5-5; d_gene: .; j_gene: TRBJ1-1; abundance: .
CDR3aa: CASSRRQGPGEETQYF; CDR3nt: TGTGCCAGCAGCCGGAGACAGGGCCCAGGCGAAGAGACCCAGTACTTC; len: 16; v_gene: TRBV4-2; d_gene: TRBD1; j_gene: TRBJ2-5; abundance: .
CDR3aa: CATSPRGAGANVLTF; CDR3nt: TGTGCCACCTCACCTCGGGGGGCTGGGGCCAACGTCCTGACTTTC; len: 15; v_gene: TRBV24-1; d_gene: TRBD2; j_gene: TRBJ2-6; abundance: many
CDR3aa: CASSLSETQYF; CDR3nt: TGTGCCAGCAGCCTCTCAGAGACCCAGTACTTC; len: 11; v_gene: TRBV5-6; d_gene: .; j_gene: TRBJ2-5; abundance: medium-sized
CDR3aa: CASSPPNGQWQFF; CDR3nt: TGTGCCAGCTCACCACCTAACGGACAGTGGCAGTTCTTC; len: 13; v_gene: TRBV18; d_gene: .; j_gene: TRBJ2-1; abundance: .
CDR3aa: CASSKADGTNINQPQHF; CDR3nt: TGTGCCAGCAGCAAAGCCGACGGGACAAACATCAATCAGCCCCAGCATTTT; len: 17; v_gene: TRBV21-1; d_gene: .; j_gene: TRBJ1-5; abundance: .
CDR3aa: CASSLRDAWDEQFF; CDR3nt: TGTGCCAGCAGCCTCCGGGACGCCTGGGATGAGCAGTTCTTC; len: 14; v_gene: TRBV14; d_gene: .; j_gene: TRBJ2-1; abundance: .
CDR3aa: CASSRNLAGGQYF; CDR3nt: TGTGCCAGCAGTCGAAATCTAGCGGGGGGGCAGTACTTC; len: 13; v_gene: TRBV6-5; d_gene: TRBD2; j_gene: TRBJ2-7; abundance: .
CDR3aa: CSARQGGGVEAFF; CDR3nt: TGCAGTGCTAGACAGGGAGGCGGGGTTGAAGCTTTCTTT; len: 13; v_gene: TRBV20-1; d_gene: .; j_gene: TRBJ1-1; abundance: .
CDR3aa: CASSSSGWLTEAFF; CDR3nt: TGTGCCAGCAGTTCCTCAGGGTGGCTCACTGAAGCTTTCTTT; len: 14; v_gene: TRBV12-3/TRBV12-4; d_gene: .; j_gene: TRBJ1-1; abundance: .
CDR3aa: CASRSTSGIYEQYF; CDR3nt: TGTGCCAGCAGGTCGACTAGCGGGATCTACGAGCAGTACTTC; len: 14; v_gene: TRBV6-5; d_gene: TRBD2; j_gene: TRBJ2-7; abundance: many
CDR3aa: CASSIHGLGKRTGELFF; CDR3nt: TGTGCCAGTAGTATACATGGACTAGGAAAACGAACCGGGGAGCTGTTTTTT; len: 17; v_gene: TRBV19; d_gene: TRBD2; j_gene: TRBJ2-2; abundance: medium-sized
CDR3aa: CATSSIRGANEKLFF; CDR3nt: TGTGCCACCAGCAGCATAAGGGGGGCTAATGAAAAACTGTTTTTT; len: 15; v_gene: TRBV15; d_gene: .; j_gene: TRBJ1-4; abundance: medium-sized
CDR3aa: CASTQGPREAFF; CDR3nt: TGTGCCAGTACCCAGGGGCCGCGTGAAGCTTTCTTT; len: 12; v_gene: TRBV19; d_gene: .; j_gene: TRBJ1-1; abundance: many
CDR3aa: CASSIGGQTKTQYF; CDR3nt: TGTGCCAGTAGTATAGGGGGACAGACGAAGACCCAGTACTTC; len: 14; v_gene: TRBV19; d_gene: TRBD1; j_gene: TRBJ2-5; abundance: medium-sized
CDR3aa: CASSPPQPGPGANVLTF; CDR3nt: TGTGCCAGCTCACCACCGCAACCGGGACCTGGGGCCAACGTCCTGACTTTC; len: 17; v_gene: TRBV18; d_gene: .; j_gene: TRBJ2-6; abundance: medium-sized
CDR3aa: CASSPTIYNEQFF; CDR3nt: TGTGCCAGCAGCCCCACAATTTACAATGAGCAGTTCTTC; len: 13; v_gene: TRBV5-4; d_gene: .; j_gene: TRBJ2-1; abundance: .
CDR3aa: CASSFLSVSGNEQYF; CDR3nt: TGTGCCAGCAGCTTCCTTTCGGTTAGCGGGAACGAGCAGTACTTC; len: 15; v_gene: TRBV5-5; d_gene: TRBD2; j_gene: TRBJ2-7; abundance: .
CDR3aa: CASRGGRLAGTREETQYF; CDR3nt: TGTGCCAGCAGAGGGGGTCGACTAGCGGGCACAAGGGAGGAGACCCAGTACTTC; len: 18; v_gene: TRBV5-5; d_gene: TRBD2; j_gene: TRBJ2-5; abundance: .
CDR3aa: CATSDWGRASEQFF; CDR3nt: TGTGCCACCAGTGATTGGGGCAGGGCGAGTGAGCAGTTCTTC; len: 14; v_gene: TRBV24-1; d_gene: .; j_gene: TRBJ2-1; abundance: .
CDR3aa: CASSLALGQGALYTPEAFF; CDR3nt: TGTGCCAGCAGTTTAGCCCTTGGACAGGGGGCGTTGTATACACCTGAAGCTTTCTTT; len: 19; v_gene: TRBV12-3/TRBV12-4; d_gene: TRBD1; j_gene: TRBJ1-1; abundance: .
CDR3aa: CASGSIRVTYNEQFF; CDR3nt: TGTGCCAGCGGAAGCATCAGGGTAACCTACAATGAGCAGTTCTTC; len: 15; v_gene: TRBV28; d_gene: .; j_gene: TRBJ2-1; abundance: .
CDR3aa: CASSSRDGTYEQYF; CDR3nt: TGTGCCAGCAGCTCCCGGGACGGGACCTACGAGCAGTACTTC; len: 14; v_gene: TRBV5-4; d_gene: .; j_gene: TRBJ2-7; abundance: medium-sized